The sample holds a few counts of the clone carrying this T cell receptor beta chain. These data are taken from a study of identical twins. TCRdb processed the 5' RACE reads anew with MiXCR; each CDR3 protein has one entry. The sample consists of hundreds of thousands of distinct CDR3 sequences, 20% to 25% of them appearing once. The sample also formed part of further work on T cells expressing NK-cell markers.

The sequencing input was PBMCs. This clonotype was sampled from a woman younger than 30 in good health.

The CDR3 reads CSARDMREAGITDTQYF. Here the CDR3 DNA reads TGCAGTGCTAGAGATATGCGGGAGGCCGGCATCACAGATACGCAGTATTTT. The rearrangement joins TRBV20-1 to TRBJ2-3; 8 bases line up with TRBD2. J gave up 2 bases and V 0 bases, and 10 bases lay outside the gene matches. The CDR3 totals 17 residues. Germline CDR1 reads DFQATT; CDR2 reads SNEGSKA (reference sequence).